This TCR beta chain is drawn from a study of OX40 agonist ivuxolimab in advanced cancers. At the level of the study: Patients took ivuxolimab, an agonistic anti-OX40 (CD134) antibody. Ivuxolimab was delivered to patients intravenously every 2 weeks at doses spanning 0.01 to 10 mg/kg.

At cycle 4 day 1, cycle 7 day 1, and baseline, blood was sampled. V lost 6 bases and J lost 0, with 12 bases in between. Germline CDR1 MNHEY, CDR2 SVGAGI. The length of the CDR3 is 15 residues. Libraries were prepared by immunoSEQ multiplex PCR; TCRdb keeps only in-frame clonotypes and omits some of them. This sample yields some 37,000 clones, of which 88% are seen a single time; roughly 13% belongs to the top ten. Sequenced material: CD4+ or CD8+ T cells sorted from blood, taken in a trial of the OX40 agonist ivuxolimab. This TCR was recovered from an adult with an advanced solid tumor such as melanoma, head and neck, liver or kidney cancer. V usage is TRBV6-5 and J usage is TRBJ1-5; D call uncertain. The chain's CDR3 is CASRQGSLSNQPQHF. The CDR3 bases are TGTGCCAGCAGGCAAGGAAGTCTTAGCAATCAGCCCCAGCATTTT.